The present T cell receptor (beta chain) was sequenced within a study of blood T cell repertoires in COVID-19. Study in general: The United States, Italy and Spain provided the acute and convalescent COVID-19 samples. Nucleic acid was either cDNA or gDNA, and it came from T cells, B-cell-depleted T cells, or PBMCs.

Per the original methods: Nucleated cell number was recorded as an estimate derived from reference gene primer amplification. Generated by immunoSEQ multiplex PCR, the TCRdb table keeps only in-frame clones and is missing some. V, J and clone size are taken as reported in that table, and D and trimming were inferred from the DNA itself. The sample has about 50,000 clones, less than 85% seen once. CDR1 and CDR2 (germline): LGHNA, YNFKEQ. CDR3 length: 14 residues. Trimming took 1 base from V and 3 from J; bases not matched to a gene: 1. Sample: peripheral blood. This sequence was found in a human donor in a cohort sampled during active COVID-19. The chain has TRBV4-2 and TRBJ2-7; 9 positions agree with TRBD1. For the CDR3, the DNA is TGTGCCAGCAGCCAAGGGACAGGGGACTACGAGCAGTACTTC. Translation gives CASSQGTGDYEQYF.